One sample yielded the 8 T cell receptor beta chains listed below, sequenced in a study of regulatory T cells in long-lasting Graves disease. Arm-PCR of CDR3 regions and iRepertoire HTBI primers were the basis on which TCR beta libraries were built. Each CDR3 protein is one row after TCRdb ran MiXCR on the multiplex PCR reads. The table has roughly 420,000 distinct CDR3 sequences, about a sixth seen once; the top ten hold 22%. Time point here: newly diagnosed GD, antithyroid drugs for less than 3 months. Extracted PBMC RNA gave rise to the TCR library. This specimen was peripheral blood mononuclear cells (PBMCs), taken at new diagnosis, from a patient treated with antithyroid drugs. The receptors shown here come from a female donor with Graves disease.

This clonotype was seen at least ten times. V usage is TRBV6-1 and J usage is TRBJ2-5; 9 bases line up with TRBD1. J lost 7 bases, V lost 1 base, and 7 bases had no gene match. The CDR3 extends over 15 amino acids. The germline V gene encodes CDR1 MNHNS and CDR2 SASEGT. The CDR3 sequence: CASSEVGQGQVTQYF. The CDR3 DNA is TGTGCCAGCAGTGAAGTGGGACAGGGCCAGGTGACCCAGTACTTC.

Many counts were recorded for this clonotype. The chain carries TRBV27 and TRBJ2-7; the match to TRBD2 covers 16 bases. The junction had 8 bases not matched to a gene; V was cut back by 6 bases and J by 6 bases. The CDR3 covers 16 residues. Germline assignment: CDR1 MNHEY and CDR2 SMNVEV (reference sequence). CDR3 in DNA: TGTGCCAGCAGCCCGGGACTAGCGGGAGGGCCCTCCGAGCAGTACTTC. It codes for CASSPGLAGGPSEQYF.

This clonotype has a count of ten or more. The chain links TRBV3-1 to TRBJ2-3; D gene uncertain. V lost 4 bases and J lost 4, with 12 bases in between. This CDR3 spans 14 amino acids. The germline CDR1 and CDR2 sequences are LGHDT and YNNKEL (reference sequence). This CDR3 is CASSPSLTADTQYF. In nucleotides, the CDR3 is TGTGCCAGCAGCCCCAGCTTAACCGCAGATACGCAGTATTTT.

About this clonotype: A much larger clonotype is one base distant, so this may be a read error. V gene TRBV12-3 or TRBV12-4 combines with J gene TRBJ2-7; D unclear. V lost 6 bases and J lost 2, with 14 bases in between. The CDR3 extends over 14 amino acids. CDR3 sequence (DNA): TGTGCCAGCAGGTCAGGTCAGTTACCCTACGAGCAGTACTTC. It is translated as CASRSGQLPYEQYF.

This clonotype was counted only a few times. V is TRBV19 and J is TRBJ1-1; 8 positions agree with TRBD1. The germline gives CDR1 LNHDA, CDR2 SQIVND (reference sequence). The CDR3 extends over 15 amino acids. V dropped 1 base and J dropped 7; count of bases not matched to a gene: 8. The CDR3 region has the DNA TGTGCCAGTAGTATAGCGGGCAGGGGGCATGGTGAAGCTTTCTTT. Translated: CASSIAGRGHGEAFF.

This clonotype appeared many times. This sequence joins TRBV10-3 and TRBJ2-7, with 12 nucleotides matching TRBD2. Germline lookup yields CDR1 ENHRY and CDR2 SYGVKD. This CDR3 is built from 15 residues. Losses at the gene ends were 9 bases for V and 1 base for J; bases not matched to a gene: 7. The DNA for the CDR3 is TGTGCCATTCGGACTAGCGGGACCCCTTCCTACGAGCAGTACTTC. Protein product: CAIRTSGTPSYEQYF.

This clonotype was counted many times. The V call is TRBV3-1, the J call TRBJ2-5, with 8 nucleotides matching TRBD2. Trimming removed 1 base from V and 5 bases from J; junction bases left unmatched: 3. The CDR3 runs to 14 residues. Germline CDR1 LGHDT, CDR2 YNNKEL (reference sequence). The CDR3 DNA sequence: TGTGCCAGCAGCCAAGGGACTAGCTGGGAGACCCAGTACTTC. Its translation: CASSQGTSWETQYF.

The J gene is TRBJ2-7, the V gene TRBV6-1; maybe TRBD1 (6 bases). Germline CDR1 reads MNHNS; CDR2 reads SASEGT. This CDR3 region has 15 residues. Trimming left V 1 base short and J 7 bases short, with 17 bases between. The CDR3 nucleotides read TGTGCCAGCAGTGAAGGGGGGCGGGCGAGGGTTGAGCAGTACTTC. This sequence encodes CASSEGGRARVEQYF.